This T cell receptor beta chain was captured in a study of T cell responses to AZD1222 COVID-19 vaccine. Here immunoSEQ multiplex PCR was the method, and the copy in TCRdb shows in-frame clones only, minus some. The table includes more than 85,000 clones, approximately 88% detected once. Details on this clone: Its antigen is unknown.

After removal of 2 bases from V and 4 bases from J, the junction contained 8 bases not matched to a gene. This CDR3 comprises 14 residues. Germline CDR1 and CDR2: GTSNPN and SVGIG (reference sequence). Study-wide results and limits: Across spike, vaccine-associated CD4 TCRs were found, dominant at 160-218 and 743-854. Once two AZD1222 doses were given, Spike-specific TCR breadth and depth went up. There were mostly white British donors and more females than males, and clonal diversity was possibly underestimated.

This chain links TRBV30 with TRBJ2-7; TRBD2 aligns across 7 bases. The source material was peripheral blood, sampled on day 0 of AZD1222 vaccination. The sequence derives from an adult in good health. CDR3 sequence reads: CAWSLGGSRYEQYF. In nucleotides, the CDR3 is TGTGCCTGGAGTCTTGGCGGGAGTAGGTACGAGCAGTACTTC.